What follows describes a single T cell receptor beta chain. The data belong to a study of blood T cell repertoires in COVID-19. Whole-study context: The United States, Italy and Spain provided the acute and convalescent COVID-19 samples. In each case, the material was cDNA or gDNA derived from T cells, B-cell-depleted T cells, or PBMCs.

Source study methods: Amplification with reference gene primers provided the estimates of nucleated cell counts. Here immunoSEQ multiplex PCR was the method, and the copy in TCRdb shows in-frame clones only, minus some. Clonal size and the V and J genes are those of that table, whereas D and trimming came from the DNA. The sample has roughly 65,000 clones, about 92% seen once. Trimming removed 6 bases from V and 0 bases from J; junction bases left unmatched: 9. The germline gives CDR1 MGHRA, CDR2 YSYEKL. The CDR3 covers 17 residues. The sequence derives from a man aged 55 to 70 with acute or convalescent COVID-19. Sequencing used peripheral blood. The chain combines TRBV4-1 with TRBJ2-3; 10 bases line up with TRBD1. The CDR3 is CASSQKPGQGSTDTQYF. The CDR3, as DNA: TGCGCCAGCAGTCAAAAACCGGGACAGGGGAGCACAGATACGCAGTATTTT.